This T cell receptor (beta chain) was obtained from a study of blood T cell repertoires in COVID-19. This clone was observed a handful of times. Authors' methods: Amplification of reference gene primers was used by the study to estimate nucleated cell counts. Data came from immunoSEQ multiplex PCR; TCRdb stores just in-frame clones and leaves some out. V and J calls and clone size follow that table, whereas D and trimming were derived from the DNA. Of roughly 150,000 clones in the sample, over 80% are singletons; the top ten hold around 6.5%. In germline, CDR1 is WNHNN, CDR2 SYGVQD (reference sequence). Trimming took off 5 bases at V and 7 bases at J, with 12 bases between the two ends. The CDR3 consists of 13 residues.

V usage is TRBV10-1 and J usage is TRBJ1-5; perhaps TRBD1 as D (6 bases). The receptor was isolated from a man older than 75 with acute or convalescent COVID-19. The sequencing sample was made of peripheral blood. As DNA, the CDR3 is TGCGCCAGCAGTCCGGACAGAGGGCAGCCCCAGCATTTT. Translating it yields CASSPDRGQPQHF.